This TCR beta chain was identified in a study of cytomegalovirus exposure and HLA in healthy donors. Findings of the study overall: Among donors in an Asian-associated ancestry cluster, a later analysis reportedly found fewer N-insertions than the roughly 610-donor mean.

Comments on this clone: The antigen remains unidentified. Compared with germline, one end of the junction differs, possibly owing to a read error.

This CDR3 has 11 residues. The germline gives CDR1 ENHRY, CDR2 SYGVKD. PCR amplification relied on 60 Vbeta primers (plus 13 Jbeta primers). Profiling relied on immunoSEQ multiplex PCR, and the TCRdb table lists in-frame clones only, not all of them. The sample's table shows tens of thousands of clones. This chain connects TRBV10-3 to TRBJ2-5; D is uncertain. This clonotype was sampled from a man aged 18 to 35 in good health and CMV-seropositive. Material for sequencing was PBMCs. CDR3 in amino acids: CAISDQETQYF. CDR3 nucleotide sequence: TGTGCCATCAGTGACCAGGAGACCCAGTACTTC.